The 2 T cell receptor beta chains reported below all come from one sample, sequenced in a study of early stage breast cancer tumors. Assay: immunoSEQ multiplex PCR; the TCRdb copy retains only in-frame clones and omits some. Among 40,000 to 60,000 clones listed, roughly 78% were seen once. Sequencing was done on a sample of blood. The receptors were sampled from a person in their 40s with breast cancer.

V usage is TRBV15 and J usage is TRBJ2-7; D ambiguous. Germline CDR1 LNHNV, CDR2 YYDKDF (reference sequence). The V end was cut by 5 bases, the J end by 3 bases, with 17 bases between. This CDR3 region has 15 residues. This CDR3 reads CATSPLEAGDYEQYF. Here the CDR3 DNA reads TGTGCCACCAGCCCCCTTGAGGCAGGAGACTACGAGCAGTACTTC.

The rearrangement links TRBV19 to TRBJ2-3; D remains ambiguous. CDR1 and CDR2 (germline): LNHDA, SQIVND (reference sequence). V lost 3 bases and J lost 4, with 5 bases in between. This CDR3 has 12 residues. CDR3 bases: TGTGCCAGTAGTATCAACTCAGATACGCAGTATTTT. Translating it yields CASSINSDTQYF.